This T cell receptor (beta chain) was documented in a study of cytomegalovirus exposure and HLA in healthy donors. Whole-study context: Early released data had about 80 million unique TCRs, all coming from HLA-typed donors. General study points: Follow-up analysis seemed to connect common viral pathogens with several of the most significant clusters identified. Versus the roughly 640-donor mean, an Asian-associated ancestry cluster reportedly showed fewer N-insertions in a later analysis. With later analysis, a missense DCLRE1C variant became linked to TCR beta V- and J-gene trimming.

This CDR3 contains 14 residues. The ends were cut back, 4 bases at V and 3 bases at J, with 13 bases in the middle. Germline V gene lookup returns CDR1 LNHDA and CDR2 SQIVND (reference sequence). In the PCR, 60 Vbeta and 13 Jbeta primers were used. Libraries were prepared by immunoSEQ multiplex PCR; TCRdb keeps only in-frame clonotypes and omits some of them. This repertoire shows some 200,000 clones, 70% to 80% found once; its top ten account for around 15%. A remark on this clone: The target antigen is unknown.

The sample comprised PBMCs. The origin of this receptor is a man aged 35-49 years in good health and CMV-seronegative. The gene calls are TRBV19 and TRBJ2-7, with D possibly TRBD1 on 6 matching bases. The CDR3 here is CASSNRAGGYEQYF. Here the CDR3 DNA reads TGTGCCAGTAGTAACAGGGCTGGCGGCTACGAGCAGTACTTC.